A single sample gave rise to the 4 T cell receptor beta chains below, sequenced in a study of blood T cell repertoires in COVID-19. The protocol was immunoSEQ multiplex PCR, while the TCRdb copy is restricted to in-frame clones and leaves out a portion. The table includes about 140,000 clones, around 87% detected once. The sample consisted of peripheral blood. The receptors originated from a human donor in a cohort sampled during active COVID-19.

The CDR3 loop is CASSSGTDGEKLFF. The CDR3 DNA sequence: TGTGCCAGCAGCTCCGGGACAGACGGTGAAAAACTGTTTTTT. The rearrangement joins TRBV7-2 to TRBJ1-4, with 7 bases identical to TRBD1. Unmatched junction bases numbered 6, after V lost 4 bases and J lost 7 bases. Per the germline V gene, CDR1 is SGHTA and CDR2 is FQGNSA. The CDR3 contains 14 residues.

The chain employs TRBV5-1 and TRBJ2-5; 7 positions agree with TRBD2. Germline CDR1 SGHRS, CDR2 YFSETQ. The CDR3 covers 15 residues. The J segment lost 2 bases and the V segment lost 4 bases, leaving 8 bases of the junction unmatched. The CDR3 reads CASSPSPAGQETQYF. The CDR3 bases are TGCGCCAGCAGCCCCTCGCCAGCGGGGCAAGAGACCCAGTACTTC.

The chain combines TRBV7-9 with TRBJ2-7; D not resolved. V lost 5 bases and J 3 bases, leaving 8 bases between the germline ends. Germline-derived CDR1 and CDR2 are SEHNR and FQNEAQ (reference sequence). This CDR3 is built from 12 residues. CDR3 sequence: CASSARYYEQYF. DNA of the CDR3: TGTGCCAGCAGCGCCCGCTACTACGAGCAGTACTTC.

The chain links TRBV4-1 to TRBJ2-7; 9 bases align to TRBD2. Germline loops: CDR1 MGHRA, CDR2 YSYEKL. This CDR3 comprises 17 residues. J was trimmed by 3 bases and V by 0 bases; bases with no gene match: 9. CDR3 residues: CASSQDEASGAYYEQYF. As DNA, the CDR3 is TGCGCCAGCAGCCAAGATGAGGCTAGCGGGGCCTACTACGAGCAGTACTTC.